There are many counts of the clone carrying this TCR beta chain. The data belong to a study of CD8 T cells in ankylosing spondylitis. V gave up 2 bases and J gave up 3 bases, with 10 bases separating them. This CDR3 is built from 15 residues. Germline lookup yields CDR1 LGHDT and CDR2 YNNKEL (reference sequence). For TCR beta, libraries came from quantitative 5'-RACE with molecular barcodes. MiXCR, applied by TCRdb to the 5' RACE reads, yields one record per CDR3 protein. The sample records 100,000 to 150,000 distinct CDR3 sequences, roughly 7.3% being singletons. Specimen: blood, either unsorted or a sorted T cell fraction (not recorded which). The V and J genes are TRBV3-1 and TRBJ2-2, with D perhaps TRBD2 (6 bases). This clonotype was sampled from a male donor with ankylosing spondylitis or in good health (not recorded which). This chain's CDR3 is CASSQLGSDTGELFF. CDR3 bases: TGTGCCAGCAGCCAACTCGGGAGTGACACCGGGGAGCTGTTTTTT.